Following are 6 T cell receptor beta chains from one sample sequenced in a study of cytomegalovirus exposure and HLA in healthy donors. Clones were read by immunoSEQ multiplex PCR, and TCRdb kept only the in-frame ones, dropping some. The sample holds about 130,000 clones, 89% seen once. Sequenced sample: PBMCs. The source of these receptors is a woman aged 18-29 years in good health and CMV-seropositive.

In its sample, this clone was seen a few times. The chain recombines TRBV30 with TRBJ1-2; TRBD1 matches at 7 bases. This CDR3 has 12 residues. Germline trimming cut 5 bases from V and 3 bases from J; bases unmatched to any gene: 3. Germline CDR1 reads GTSNPN; CDR2 reads SVGIG (reference sequence). The CDR3 region is CAWSGTDYGYTF. CDR3 sequence (DNA): TGTGCCTGGTCTGGGACAGACTATGGCTACACCTTC.

This chain uses TRBV5-1 with TRBJ1-1; D might be TRBD1 (5 bases). Germline V gives CDR1 SGHRS, CDR2 YFSETQ. This CDR3 comprises 13 residues. Deletions cut 0 bases from V and 8 bases from J, with 11 bases between. The CDR3, as DNA: TGCGCCAGCAGCTTGGGTGGCAGGGCAGAAGCTTTCTTT. Translation: CASSLGGRAEAFF. Variable domain in full (rest from reference TRBV5-1 and TRBJ1-1): KAGVTQTPRYLIKTRGQQVTLSCSPISGHRSVSWYQQTPGQGLQFLFEYFSETQRNKGNFPGRFSGRQFSNSRSEMNVSTLELGDSALYLCASSLGGRAEAFFGQGTRLTVV.

The V and J genes are TRBV7-9 and TRBJ2-3, with 11 positions matching TRBD2. Germline-derived CDR1 and CDR2 are SEHNR and FQNEAQ (reference sequence). The CDR3 extends over 18 amino acids. V lost 2 bases, J lost 0 bases, and 7 bases stayed unmatched. Here the CDR3 reads CASSLPPRLAGSTDTQYF. CDR3 nucleotide sequence: TGTGCCAGCAGCTTACCCCCTAGACTAGCGGGGAGCACAGATACGCAGTATTTT.

The genes are TRBV10-3 and TRBJ1-1, with 7 bases fitting TRBD1. CDR3 length: 14 residues. V lost 6 bases to trimming and J lost 0 bases; unmatched junction nucleotides: 4. Germline V gene lookup returns CDR1 ENHRY and CDR2 SYGVKD. The CDR3 is CAIRADRVNTEAFF. The CDR3 DNA follows: TGTGCCATCAGAGCAGACAGGGTGAACACTGAAGCTTTCTTT.

The rearrangement uses TRBV5-6 and TRBJ2-7; 8 bases agree with TRBD1. From germline, CDR1 is SGHDT and CDR2 YYEEEE. CDR3 size: 14 residues. V shed 4 bases, J shed 2 bases, and the junction held 5 bases outside the gene matches. CDR3 coding DNA: TGTGCCAGCAGCCAACGGGGACAGGCCTACGAGCAGTACTTC. The encoded protein is CASSQRGQAYEQYF.

This rearrangement joins TRBV6-5 to TRBJ2-7, with TRBD2 matching 7 bases. Germline loops: CDR1 MNHEY, CDR2 SVGAGI. Trimming at V came to 8 bases and at J to 5 bases, leaving 12 bases not matched to a gene. The CDR3 consists of 14 residues. The CDR3 DNA is TGTGCCAGCCGTTGCGGGACTACCGTGCACGAGCAGTACTTC. Its protein product is CASRCGTTVHEQYF.